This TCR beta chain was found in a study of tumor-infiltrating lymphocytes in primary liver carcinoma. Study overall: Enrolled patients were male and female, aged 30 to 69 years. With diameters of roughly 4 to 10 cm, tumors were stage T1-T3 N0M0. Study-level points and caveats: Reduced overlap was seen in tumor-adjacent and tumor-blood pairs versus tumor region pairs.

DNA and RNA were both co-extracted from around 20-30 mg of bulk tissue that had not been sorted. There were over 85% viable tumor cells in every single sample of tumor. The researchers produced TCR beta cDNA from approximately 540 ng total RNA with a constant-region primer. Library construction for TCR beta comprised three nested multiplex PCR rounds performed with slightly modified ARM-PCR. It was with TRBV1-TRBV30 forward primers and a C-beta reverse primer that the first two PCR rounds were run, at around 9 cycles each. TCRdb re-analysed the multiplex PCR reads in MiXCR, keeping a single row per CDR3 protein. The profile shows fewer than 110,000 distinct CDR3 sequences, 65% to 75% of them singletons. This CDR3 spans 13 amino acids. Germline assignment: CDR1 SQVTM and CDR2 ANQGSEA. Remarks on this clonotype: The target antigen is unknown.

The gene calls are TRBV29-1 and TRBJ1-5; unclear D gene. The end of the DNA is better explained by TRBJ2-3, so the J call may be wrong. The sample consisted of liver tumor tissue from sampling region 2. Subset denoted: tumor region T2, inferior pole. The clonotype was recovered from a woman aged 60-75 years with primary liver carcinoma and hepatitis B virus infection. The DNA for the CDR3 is TGCAGCGTTGAGTGTGCCTCCCGCCAGCCTCAGTATTTT. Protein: CSVECASRQPQYF.